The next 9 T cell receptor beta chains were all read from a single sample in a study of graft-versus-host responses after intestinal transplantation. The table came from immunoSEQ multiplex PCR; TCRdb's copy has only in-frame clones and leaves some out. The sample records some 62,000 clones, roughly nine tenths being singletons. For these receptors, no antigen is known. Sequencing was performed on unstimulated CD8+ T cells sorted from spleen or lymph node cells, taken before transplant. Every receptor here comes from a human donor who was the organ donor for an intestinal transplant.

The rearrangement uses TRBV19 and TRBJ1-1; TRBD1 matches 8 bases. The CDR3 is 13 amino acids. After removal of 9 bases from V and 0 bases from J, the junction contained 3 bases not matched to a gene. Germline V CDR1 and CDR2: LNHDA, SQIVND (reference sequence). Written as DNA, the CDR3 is TGTGCCAGCGACAGGGGCATGAACACTGAAGCTTTCTTT. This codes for CASDRGMNTEAFF.

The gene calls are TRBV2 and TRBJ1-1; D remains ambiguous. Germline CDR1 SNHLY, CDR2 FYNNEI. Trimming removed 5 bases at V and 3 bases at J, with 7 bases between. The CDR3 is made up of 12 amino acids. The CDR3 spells CASSQPDTEAFF. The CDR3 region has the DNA TGTGCCAGCAGTCAACCGGACACTGAAGCTTTCTTT. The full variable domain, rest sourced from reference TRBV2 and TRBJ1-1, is EPEVTQTPSHQVTQMGQEVILRCVPISNHLYFYWYRQILGQKVEFLVSFYNNEISEKSEIFDDQFSVERPDGSNFTLKIRSTKLEDSAMYFCASSQPDTEAFFGQGTRLTVV.

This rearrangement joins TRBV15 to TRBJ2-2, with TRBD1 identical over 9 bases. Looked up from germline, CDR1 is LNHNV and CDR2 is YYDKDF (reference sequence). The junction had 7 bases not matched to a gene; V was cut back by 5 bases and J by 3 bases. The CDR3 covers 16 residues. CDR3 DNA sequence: TGTGCCACCAGCCCGGGACAGGGTTGGGACACCGGGGAGCTGTTTTTT. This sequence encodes CATSPGQGWDTGELFF.

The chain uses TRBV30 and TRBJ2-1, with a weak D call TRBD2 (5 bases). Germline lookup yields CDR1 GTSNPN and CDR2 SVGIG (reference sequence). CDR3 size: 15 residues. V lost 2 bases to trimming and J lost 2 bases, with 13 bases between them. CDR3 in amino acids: CAWSLTRIPYNEQFF. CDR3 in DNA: TGTGCCTGGAGTCTTACTAGGATCCCCTACAATGAGCAGTTCTTC.

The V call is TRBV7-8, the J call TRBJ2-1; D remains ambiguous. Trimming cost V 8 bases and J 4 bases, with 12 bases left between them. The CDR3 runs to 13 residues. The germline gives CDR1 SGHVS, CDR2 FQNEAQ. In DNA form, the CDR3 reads TGTGCCAGCGGCGACACATTATACAATGAGCAGTTCTTC. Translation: CASGDTLYNEQFF.

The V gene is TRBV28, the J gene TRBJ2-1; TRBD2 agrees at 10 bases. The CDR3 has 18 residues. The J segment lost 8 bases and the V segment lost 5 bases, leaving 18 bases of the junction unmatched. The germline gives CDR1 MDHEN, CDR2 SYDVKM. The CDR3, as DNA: TGTGCCAGCAGTGACGCATCCCTAGGACTAGCGGATGGGGATGAGCAGTTCTTC. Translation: CASSDASLGLADGDEQFF. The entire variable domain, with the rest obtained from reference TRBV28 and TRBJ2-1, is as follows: DVKVTQSSRYLVKRTGEKVFLECVQDMDHENMFWYRQDPGLGLRLIYFSYDVKMKEKGDIPEGYSVSREKKERFSLILESASTNQTSMYLCASSDASLGLADGDEQFFGPGTRLTVL.

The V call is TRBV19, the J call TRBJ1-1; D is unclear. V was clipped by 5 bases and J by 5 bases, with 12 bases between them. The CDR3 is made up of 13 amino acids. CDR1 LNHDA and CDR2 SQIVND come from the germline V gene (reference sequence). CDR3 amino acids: CASSPGVSTEAFF. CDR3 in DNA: TGTGCCAGTAGTCCCGGGGTCTCGACTGAAGCTTTCTTT.

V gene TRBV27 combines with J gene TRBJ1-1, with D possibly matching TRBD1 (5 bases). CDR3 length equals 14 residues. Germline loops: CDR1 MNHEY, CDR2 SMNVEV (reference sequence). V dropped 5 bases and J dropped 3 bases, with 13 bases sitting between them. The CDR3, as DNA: TGTGCCAGCAGTCTAGTACGGGGGGACACTGAAGCTTTCTTT. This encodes CASSLVRGDTEAFF.

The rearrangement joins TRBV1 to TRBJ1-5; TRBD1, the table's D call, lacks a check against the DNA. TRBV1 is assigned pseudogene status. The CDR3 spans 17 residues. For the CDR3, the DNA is TGCACCAGCAGCCAAGAAACGGCTGTAAAGGGGCATCAGCCCCAGCATTTT. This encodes CTSSQETAVKGHQPQHF.